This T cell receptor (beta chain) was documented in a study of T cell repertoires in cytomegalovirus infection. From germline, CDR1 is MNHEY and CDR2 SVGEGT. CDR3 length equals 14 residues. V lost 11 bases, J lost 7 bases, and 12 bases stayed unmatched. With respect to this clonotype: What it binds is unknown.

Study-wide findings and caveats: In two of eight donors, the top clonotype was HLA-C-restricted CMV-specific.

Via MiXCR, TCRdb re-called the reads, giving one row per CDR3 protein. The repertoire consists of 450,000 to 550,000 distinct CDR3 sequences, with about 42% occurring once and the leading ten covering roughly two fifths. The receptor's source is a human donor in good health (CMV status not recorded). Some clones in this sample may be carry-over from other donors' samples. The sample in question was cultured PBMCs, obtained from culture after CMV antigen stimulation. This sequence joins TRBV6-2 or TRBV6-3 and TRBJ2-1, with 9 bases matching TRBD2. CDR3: CASQHSGSFNEQFF. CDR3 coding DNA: TGTGCCTCCCAACATAGCGGGAGTTTTAATGAGCAGTTCTTC.